Below are 14 T cell receptor beta chains sequenced from a single sample in a study of shared clonotypes between healthy human individuals. Sequencing used immunoSEQ multiplex PCR; TCRdb keeps in-frame clones, though not all of them. Here the sample spans a few million clones, 90% to 95% being singletons. Sequenced sample: naive CD4+ T cells sorted from blood. Described subset: CD45RA+ positively selected. The receptors come from a man between 18 and 35 years old in good health.

The rearrangement joins TRBV30 to TRBJ1-5; 9 bases line up with TRBD1. Germline V gene sequence: CDR1 GTSNPN, CDR2 SVGIG (reference sequence). The junction had 7 bases not matched to a gene; V was cut back by 2 bases and J by 5 bases. There are 15 residues in the CDR3. Written as DNA, the CDR3 is TGTGCCTGGAGTTCAAAAACAGGGGGCTATCAGCCCCAGCATTTT. Its protein product is CAWSSKTGGYQPQHF.

V gene TRBV28 combines with J gene TRBJ2-2; 10 bases fit TRBD1. The trim removed 4 bases at V and 6 bases at J, leaving 5 bases unmatched. The CDR3 length is 15 residues. Germline assignment: CDR1 MDHEN and CDR2 SYDVKM. The CDR3 spells CASSYWTGGPGELFF. CDR3 nucleotides: TGTGCCAGCAGTTATTGGACAGGGGGTCCCGGGGAGCTGTTTTTT.

This chain's CDR3 is CASSTGTGRKVVEQYF. CDR3 coding DNA: TGTGCCAGTAGCACCGGGACAGGCCGGAAAGTAGTCGAGCAGTACTTC. The chain has TRBV19 and TRBJ2-7, with 8 bases that match TRBD1. Germline lookup yields CDR1 LNHDA and CDR2 SQIVND (reference sequence). J gave up 6 bases and V 6 bases, and 16 bases lay outside the gene matches. The CDR3 has 16 amino acids.

The V call is TRBV5-1, the J call TRBJ1-2; a weak D match, TRBD1 (6 bases). V dropped 0 bases and J dropped 2 bases, with 8 bases sitting between them. The germline CDR1 and CDR2 sequences are SGHRS and YFSETQ. This CDR3 is built from 14 residues. This CDR3 reads CASSLDRENYGYTF. In DNA form, the CDR3 reads TGCGCCAGCAGCTTGGACAGGGAAAACTATGGCTACACCTTC.

The chain carries TRBV5-1 and TRBJ2-7; 7 bases align to TRBD1. The germline CDR1 and CDR2 sequences are SGHRS and YFSETQ. The CDR3 totals 14 residues. Trimming cost V 4 bases and J 3 bases; bases outside gene matches: 7. CDR3 amino acids: CASSVRTGNYEQYF. DNA for the CDR3: TGCGCCAGCAGCGTCAGGACAGGAAACTACGAGCAGTACTTC.

The V gene is TRBV28, the J gene TRBJ1-5, with a weak D call TRBD1 (6 bases). The CDR3 is 14 amino acids. Germline V CDR1 and CDR2: MDHEN, SYDVKM. The V end was cut by 6 bases, the J end by 11 bases, with 20 bases between. For the CDR3, the DNA is TGTGCCAGCAGCTCGGGGGGCAGGAGGGGAGCCCAGCATTTT. Translating it yields CASSSGGRRGAQHF.

The V and J genes are TRBV15 and TRBJ2-7, with D perhaps TRBD1 or TRBD2 (5 bases each). CDR1 is LNHNV, CDR2 YYDKDF, per germline (reference sequence). The CDR3 extends over 11 amino acids. V shed 5 bases and J shed 6 bases, with 8 bases lying between them. The CDR3 sequence is CATSGDVEQYF. As DNA, the CDR3 is TGTGCCACCAGCGGGGACGTCGAGCAGTACTTC.

This sequence joins TRBV10-3 and TRBJ2-3, with 9 nucleotides matching TRBD1. CDR1 is ENHRY and CDR2 is SYGVKD in the germline V gene. This CDR3 is built from 14 residues. The V segment lost 6 bases and the J segment 4 bases; nucleotides outside the gene matches: 5. The CDR3 DNA sequence: TGTGCCATCAGCTCGGACAGGGGTTCAGATACGCAGTATTTT. As protein: CAISSDRGSDTQYF.

This chain connects TRBV30 to TRBJ1-4, with TRBD1 matching over 11 bases. V gave up 3 bases and J gave up 7 bases; unmatched junction bases: 7. This CDR3 comprises 15 residues. From germline, CDR1 is GTSNPN and CDR2 SVGIG (reference sequence). CDR3 amino acids: CAWSVGQGAIEKLFF. For the CDR3, the DNA is TGTGCCTGGAGCGTTGGACAGGGGGCAATTGAAAAACTGTTTTTT.

As concerns this clone: Other DNA sequences from this sample encode an identical CDR3 as well. This chain joins TRBV18 and TRBJ1-2; D gene uncertain. V dropped 3 bases and J dropped 0 bases, with 8 bases sitting between them. Germline lookup yields CDR1 KGHSH and CDR2 LQKENI. The length of the CDR3 is 14 residues. The CDR3 DNA is TGTGCCAGCTCACCCGGACCCTCTAACTATGGCTACACCTTC. Translation: CASSPGPSNYGYTF.

J is TRBJ1-5 and V is TRBV30, with TRBD1 as a possible D gene (6 bases). The ends were cut back, 1 base at V and 4 bases at J, with 14 bases in the middle. The CDR3 contains 15 residues. In germline, CDR1 is GTSNPN, CDR2 SVGIG (reference sequence). The CDR3 DNA follows: TGTGCCTGGAGTGCAGGGGTCGGAATTAATCAGCCCCAGCATTTT. It yields the protein CAWSAGVGINQPQHF. Using reference TRBV30 and TRBJ1-5 for the parts outside the CDR3, the full variable domain is SQTIHQWPATLVQPVGSPLSLECTVEGTSNPNLYWYRQAAGRGLQLLFYSVGIGQISSEVPQNLSASRPQDRQFILSSKKLLLSDSGFYLCAWSAGVGINQPQHFGDGTRLSIL.

The genes are TRBV5-6 and TRBJ2-2, with 7 bases aligning to TRBD2. Losses at the gene ends were 7 bases for V and 5 bases for J; bases not matched to a gene: 17. Germline values: CDR1 SGHDT, CDR2 YYEEEE. The CDR3 is 17 amino acids. The DNA of the CDR3 is TGTGCCAGCGAGTTGACGGGGATAGCGGGTATGACCGGGGAGCTGTTTTTT. The encoded protein is CASELTGIAGMTGELFF.

Turning to this clone: Other DNA sequences in the same sample also yield this CDR3. The chain carries TRBV7-9 and TRBJ2-7; no definite D call. CDR3 length: 13 amino acids. Trimming took 0 bases from V and 3 from J, leaving 6 bases between them. Germline V gene sequence: CDR1 SEHNR, CDR2 FQNEAQ (reference sequence). CDR3 sequence: CASSLAGGYEQYF. In DNA form, the CDR3 reads TGTGCCAGCAGCTTAGCGGGCGGCTACGAGCAGTACTTC.

This clone was counted once. V is TRBV6-6 and J is TRBJ1-1; 10 bases map to TRBD1. Germline loops: CDR1 MNHNY, CDR2 SVGAGI (reference sequence). CDR3 length: 14 residues. The V and J ends lost 5 bases and 6 bases, in that order; junction bases with no gene match: 6. CDR3 nucleotides: TGTGCCAGCAGTAACGACAGGGGGCTCGCTGAAGCTTTCTTT. Translating it yields CASSNDRGLAEAFF.